Presented here are 7 T cell receptor beta chains from one specimen sequenced in a study of blood T cell repertoires in COVID-19. Repertoires were generated with immunoSEQ multiplex PCR, while TCRdb's copy carries only in-frame clones and drops some. The repertoire includes around 470,000 clones, 85% to 90% of them detected once, and around 0.9% sits in the top ten. Sequenced material: peripheral blood. The receptors were gathered from a man aged 18 to 29 with COVID-19, enrolled during active disease.

This clone occurred once. The chain has TRBV5-5 and TRBJ2-7; no clear D. Deletions cut 4 bases from V and 3 bases from J, with 14 bases between. Germline V gives CDR1 SGHKS, CDR2 YYEKEE (reference sequence). The CDR3 spans 14 residues. The CDR3, as DNA: TGTGCCAGCAGCCCCCTTCCCCGAGACTACGAGCAGTACTTC. Protein product: CASSPLPRDYEQYF.

The count of this clone is one. The rearrangement joins TRBV4-1 to TRBJ2-5; TRBD2 might be the D (5 bases). The V end lost 8 bases, the J end lost 5 bases, and 21 bases lay between the germline ends. The length of the CDR3 is 15 residues. CDR1 MGHRA and CDR2 YSYEKL come from the germline V gene. The CDR3 is CASARGQSAVETQYF. DNA for the CDR3: TGCGCCAGCGCCAGAGGGCAGTCGGCTGTTGAGACCCAGTACTTC.

CDR3 bases: TGTGCCACCGAAAGATTAGCGGAGCAGTTCTTC. This translates into CATERLAEQFF. The chain uses TRBV24-1 and TRBJ2-1, with D possibly TRBD2 on 5 matching bases. The V gene's germline CDR1 is KGHDR and CDR2 SFDVKD. The CDR3 loop spans 11 amino acids. Trimming took off 9 bases at V and 10 bases at J, with 12 bases between the two ends.

The chain employs TRBV6-5 and TRBJ1-1; the D is unclear. Trimming removed 2 bases from V and 4 bases from J, with 14 bases in between. The CDR3 length is 15 residues. The germline V gene has CDR1 MNHEY and CDR2 SVGAGI. CDR3 in amino acids: CASSYLSSAGTEAFF. DNA for the CDR3: TGTGCCAGCAGTTACCTATCCTCGGCGGGCACTGAAGCTTTCTTT.

V and J are TRBV7-6 and TRBJ1-5, with 8 bases lining up with TRBD1. J was trimmed by 2 bases and V by 5 bases; bases with no gene match: 8. The germline CDR1 and CDR2 sequences are SGHVS and FNYEAQ. This CDR3 is built from 16 residues. Written as DNA, the CDR3 is TGTGCCAGCAGCCCACCGACAGGGGACGGCAATCAGCCCCAGCATTTT. This encodes CASSPPTGDGNQPQHF.

The genes are TRBV19 and TRBJ2-5; D is possibly TRBD1 (6 bases). Trimming shortened V by 6 bases and J by 8 bases, and 16 bases separated the two germline ends. The CDR3 totals 13 residues. The germline V gene has CDR1 LNHDA and CDR2 SQIVND (reference sequence). The CDR3 bases are TGTGCCAGTAGACGGGACAAAGCGACTACCCAGTACTTC. Its translation is CASRRDKATTQYF.

The V and J genes are TRBV21-1 and TRBJ2-6; TRBD2 is the table's D call, not checked against the DNA. TRBV21-1 is designated a pseudogene. This CDR3 is built from 18 residues. CDR3 bases: TGTGCCAGCAGCATGGGTGGTGTCAGAGGTAATGGGGCCAACGTCCTGACTTTC. Its translation: CASSMGGVRGNGANVLTF.